The 10 T cell receptor beta chains below all came from one sample that was sequenced in a study of Graves' ophthalmopathy and Graves' hyperthyroidism. CDR3 regions of TCR beta were amplified from RNA transcripts. After a first-round RT-PCR with HTBI primers, a second-round multiplex PCR was run. TCRdb itself ran the multiplex PCR reads through MiXCR, one entry per CDR3 protein. The table records about 420,000 distinct CDR3 sequences, around 20% of them present only once. The sequencing sample was made of peripheral blood. Receptors were obtained from a woman younger than 30 with stable Graves' hyperthyroidism.

Many counts were recorded for this clonotype. The chain has TRBV2 and TRBJ2-6; no reliable D call. The ends were cut back, 0 bases at V and 1 base at J, with 4 bases in the middle. The CDR3 runs 15 residues. CDR1 and CDR2 (germline): SNHLY, FYNNEI. The CDR3 is CASSEAASGANVLTF. The CDR3 DNA reads TGTGCCAGCAGTGAAGCGGCTTCTGGGGCCAACGTCCTGACTTTC.

The J gene is TRBJ2-6, the V gene TRBV27; 7 bases match TRBD1. There are 16 residues in the CDR3. Germline values: CDR1 MNHEY, CDR2 SMNVEV (reference sequence). V lost 5 bases, J lost 4 bases, and 8 bases stayed unmatched. The CDR3 coding sequence is TGTGCCAGCAGTGCCCAGGGGGTGGAGGGGGCCAACGTCCTGACTTTC. Translating it yields CASSAQGVEGANVLTF.

This clonotype was detected many times. This chain connects TRBV5-5 to TRBJ2-7; 8 nucleotides align to TRBD2. CDR1 and CDR2 (germline): SGHKS, YYEKEE (reference sequence). The CDR3 covers 15 residues. V shed 0 bases, J shed 2 bases, and the junction held 4 bases outside the gene matches. The CDR3 protein is CASSLVLAEAYEQYF. The CDR3 DNA sequence: TGTGCCAGCAGCTTGGTACTAGCGGAAGCCTACGAGCAGTACTTC.

The sample holds many counts of this clonotype. The V call is TRBV6-2 or TRBV6-3, the J call TRBJ2-7; D remains unclear. This CDR3 has 13 residues. The germline V gene has CDR1 MNHEY and CDR2 SVGEGT. V gave up 11 bases and J gave up 0 bases, with 14 bases separating them. The CDR3, as DNA: TGTGCCGCCGCCCGGAGTAACTCCTACGAGCAGTACTTC. Its translation is CAAARSNSYEQYF.

This clonotype was seen many times. The rearrangement uses TRBV12-3 or TRBV12-4 and TRBJ2-2; 8 nucleotides agree with TRBD1. Germline trimming cut 3 bases from V and 6 bases from J; bases unmatched to any gene: 6. This CDR3 has 15 amino acids. The CDR3 reads CASSFRGRGPGELFF. The CDR3 DNA reads TGTGCCAGCAGTTTCAGGGGGCGAGGTCCCGGGGAGCTGTTTTTT.

There are many counts of this clonotype. The gene calls are TRBV12-3 or TRBV12-4 and TRBJ2-2, with 11 bases identical to TRBD2. V shed 5 bases and J 1 base; nucleotides not matched to a gene: 3. The CDR3 consists of 16 residues. CDR3 DNA sequence: TGTGCCAGCAGTCCGGGGACTAGCGGGAACACCGGGGAGCTGTTTTTT. As protein: CASSPGTSGNTGELFF.

This clonotype was detected only a few times. V is TRBV20-1 and J is TRBJ1-1; D possibly corresponds to TRBD1 (5 bases). Trimming took 0 bases from V and 7 from J, leaving 18 bases between them. The CDR3 is made up of 15 amino acids. Germline loops: CDR1 DFQATT, CDR2 SNEGSKA (reference sequence). In DNA form, the CDR3 reads TGCAGTGCTAGAGATGGAAGGGGCGGGGCCGTTGAAGCTTTCTTT. Translation gives CSARDGRGGAVEAFF.

In this sample, this clonotype turned up many times. The J gene is TRBJ2-7, the V gene TRBV30; D unclear. This CDR3 is built from 16 residues. Germline assignment: CDR1 GTSNPN and CDR2 SVGIG (reference sequence). Trimming left V 0 bases short and J 6 bases short, with 21 bases between. As DNA, the CDR3 is TGTGCCTGGAGTGTAATGGTAAGAGACACCCGTCCCGAGCAGTACTTC. This codes for CAWSVMVRDTRPEQYF.

This clonotype was observed at least ten times. V gene TRBV7-2 combines with J gene TRBJ2-7; TRBD2 matches 7 bases. The CDR3 extends over 16 amino acids. The germline V gene encodes CDR1 SGHTA and CDR2 FQGNSA. V trimming: 8 bases; J trimming: 1 base; junction bases outside the gene matches: 14. The CDR3 loop reads CASSPWTQRGSYEQYF. The CDR3 DNA reads as TGTGCCAGCTCCCCTTGGACCCAGCGGGGATCCTACGAGCAGTACTTC. The variable domain in full, completed from reference TRBV7-2 and TRBJ2-7, reads GAGVSQSPSNKVTEKGKDVELRCDPISGHTALYWYRQSLGQGLEFLIYFQGNSAPDKSGLPSDRFSAERTGGSVSTLTIQRTQQEDSAVYLCASSPWTQRGSYEQYFGPGTRLTVT.

Points on this clonotype: This likely comes from a read error, as the CDR3 has no conserved phenylalanine or tryptophan at its end. The limits of the CDR3 on the DNA are not certain, so only TCRdb's listed CDR3 is given. The J gene is TRBJ2-7, the V gene TRBV9; the table calls TRBD1, which could not be checked here. The CDR3 comprises 15 residues, both ends counted. Per the germline V gene, CDR1 is SGDLS and CDR2 is YYNGEE. The CDR3 loop is CASNVGGGRSYEQCL.